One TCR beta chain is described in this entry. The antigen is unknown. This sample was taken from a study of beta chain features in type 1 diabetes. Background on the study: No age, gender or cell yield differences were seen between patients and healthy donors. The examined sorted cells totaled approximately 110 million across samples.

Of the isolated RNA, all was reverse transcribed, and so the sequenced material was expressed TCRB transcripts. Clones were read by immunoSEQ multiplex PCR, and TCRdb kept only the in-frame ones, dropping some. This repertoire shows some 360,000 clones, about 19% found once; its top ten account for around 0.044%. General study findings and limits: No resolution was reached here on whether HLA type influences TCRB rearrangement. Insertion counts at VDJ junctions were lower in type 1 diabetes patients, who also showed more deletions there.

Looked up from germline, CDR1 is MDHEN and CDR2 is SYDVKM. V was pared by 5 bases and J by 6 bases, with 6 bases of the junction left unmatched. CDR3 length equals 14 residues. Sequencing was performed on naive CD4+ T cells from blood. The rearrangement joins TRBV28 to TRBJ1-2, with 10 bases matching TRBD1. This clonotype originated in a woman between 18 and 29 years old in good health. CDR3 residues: CASSGPGQGDGYTF. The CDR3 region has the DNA TGTGCCAGCAGTGGCCCCGGACAGGGGGATGGCTACACCTTC.